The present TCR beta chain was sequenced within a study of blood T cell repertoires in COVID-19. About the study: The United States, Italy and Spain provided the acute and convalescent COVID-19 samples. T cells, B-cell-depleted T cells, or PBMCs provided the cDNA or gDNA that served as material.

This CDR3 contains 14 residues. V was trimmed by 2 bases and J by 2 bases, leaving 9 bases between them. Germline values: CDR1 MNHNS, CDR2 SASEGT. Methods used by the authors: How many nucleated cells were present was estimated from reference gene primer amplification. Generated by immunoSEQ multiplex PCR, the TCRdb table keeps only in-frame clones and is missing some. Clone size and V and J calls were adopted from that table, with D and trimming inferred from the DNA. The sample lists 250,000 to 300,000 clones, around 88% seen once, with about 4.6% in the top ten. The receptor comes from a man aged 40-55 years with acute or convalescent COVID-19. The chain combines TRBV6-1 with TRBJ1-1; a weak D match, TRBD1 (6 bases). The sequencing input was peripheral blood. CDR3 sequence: CASSELGANTEAFF. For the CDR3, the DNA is TGTGCCAGCAGTGAATTGGGGGCCAACACTGAAGCTTTCTTT.